These 5 T cell receptor beta chains share one sample of origin, sequenced in a study of T cells in women clearing cervical HPV infection. Libraries were prepared by immunoSEQ multiplex PCR; TCRdb keeps only in-frame clonotypes and omits some of them. This sample's table reports fewer than 30,000 clones. Sequencing input: blood buffy coat. These receptors all come from a woman between 18 and 75 years old with a cervical HPV16 infection that either progressed to CIN3+ or cleared (not recorded which).

Points on this clone: Coverage ceases 3 residues before the CDR3 finishes, and the germline J gene fills in the end. The chain uses TRBV7-2 and TRBJ1-2; D call uncertain. The CDR3 is 15 amino acids. Germline V gene data show CDR1 as SGHTA and CDR2 as FQGNSA. The CDR3: CASIPTSGSYNDYTF. Incomplete CDR3 DNA: TGTGCCAGCATCCCTACTAGCGGGAGTTACAATGAC.

Details on this clone: The CDR3 end is not reached by the read, which stops 3 residues before it; the germline J gene fills it in. The rearrangement uses TRBV19 and TRBJ1-2, with D maybe TRBD1 (5 bases). In germline, CDR1 is LNHDA, CDR2 SQIVND (reference sequence). The CDR3 covers 12 residues. The sequenced CDR3 bases are TGTGCCAGTAGCCCCTTTGACAGCGGC. Translation gives CASSPFDSG. The full CDR3 protein is CASSPFDSGYTF.

Notes on this clone: Read sequence stops 3 residues before the CDR3 end, and the germline J gene provides the missing end. This rearrangement joins TRBV7-2 to TRBJ1-2; D is unclear. The CDR3 is 16 residues long. CDR1 is SGHTA and CDR2 is FQGNSA in the germline V gene. CDR3 DNA, as far as it was read: TGTGCCAGCAGCTTAGCGTCTAGCGGGCGTACCTACGAC. Its protein product is CASSLASSGRTYD. The whole CDR3 protein is CASSLASSGRTYDYTF.

Notes on this clone: Sequencing ends 3 residues short of the CDR3 end; the germline J gene provides the rest. The rearrangement joins TRBV2 to TRBJ2-7; D is possibly TRBD1 (5 bases). CDR3 length equals 13 residues. Germline V gene data show CDR1 as SNHLY and CDR2 as FYNNEI. V was clipped by 3 bases and J by 4 bases, with 10 bases between them. The CDR3 reads CASSDRVRYEQYF. The DNA read from the CDR3 is TGTGCCAGCAGTGACAGGGTGAGATACGAG.

To note about this clone: The read gets to within 3 residues of the CDR3 end, and the germline J gene fills in the rest. This chain connects TRBV7-9 to TRBJ1-3; D gene unclear. Germline V CDR1 and CDR2: SEHNR, FQNEAQ (reference sequence). Trimming left V 7 bases short and J 5 bases short, with 15 bases between. The CDR3 is made up of 14 amino acids. The CDR3: CASTSRGPRNTIYF. CDR3 DNA, as far as it was read: TGTGCCAGCACTTCTCGAGGTCCAAGAAACACC.